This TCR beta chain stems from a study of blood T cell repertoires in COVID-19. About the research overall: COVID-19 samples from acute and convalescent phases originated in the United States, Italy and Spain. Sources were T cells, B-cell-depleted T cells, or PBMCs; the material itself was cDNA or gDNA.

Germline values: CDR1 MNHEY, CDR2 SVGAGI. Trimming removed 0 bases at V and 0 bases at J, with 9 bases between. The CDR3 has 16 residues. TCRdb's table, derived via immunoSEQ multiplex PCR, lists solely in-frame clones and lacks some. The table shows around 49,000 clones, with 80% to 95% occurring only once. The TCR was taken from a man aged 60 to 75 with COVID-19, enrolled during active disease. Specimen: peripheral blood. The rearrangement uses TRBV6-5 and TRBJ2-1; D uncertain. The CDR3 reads CASSYSTQSSYNEQFF. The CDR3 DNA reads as TGTGCCAGCAGTTACTCGACACAGAGCTCCTACAATGAGCAGTTCTTC.